The T cell receptor beta chain described here comes from a study of naive and memory T cell subsets. This clonotype was detected only a few times. Its target is unknown. TCR cDNA received a 3' ligated oligonucleotide that carried a UMI. RNA was extracted from under 3 ml of whole blood of healthy adults. Ligated cDNA underwent four rounds of PCR with nested alpha and beta constant region primers and SP2. TCRdb re-derived calls from the 5' RACE reads in MiXCR, one entry per CDR3 protein. The table records around 56,000 distinct CDR3 sequences, less than 10% of them present only once. Whole-study findings and limits: TCR transcript changes with activation or differentiation may affect this RNA method.

This clonotype originated in a female donor in good health.

DNA of the CDR3: TGTGCCAGCAGCCCACGTTCCCAGGGACTTCCTGGCTACACCTTC. This encodes CASSPRSQGLPGYTF. V is TRBV3-1 and J is TRBJ1-2; D perhaps matches TRBD1 (5 bases). The V and J ends lost 4 bases and 7 bases respectively, with 19 bases between them. Germline loops: CDR1 LGHDT, CDR2 YNNKEL (reference sequence). The CDR3 length is 15 residues. Supplemented by reference TRBV3-1 and TRBJ1-2, the full variable domain reads DTAVSQTPKYLVTQMGNDKSIKCEQNLGHDTMYWYKQDSKKFLKIMFSYNNKELIINETVPNRFSPKSPDKAHLNLHINSLELGDSAVYFCASSPRSQGLPGYTFGSGTRLTVV.